What follows describes a single T cell receptor beta chain. Its antigen is unknown. TCRdb passed the reads through MiXCR, listing each CDR3 protein once. The sample lists around 800,000 distinct CDR3 sequences, approximately 32% occurring once. This specimen comes from a study of T cell repertoires in cytomegalovirus infection. Study-level background: HLA-C-restricted CMV epitopes, recently identified, and well-studied HLA-B-restricted ones were used by the study. Findings and caveats of the study: Cumulative frequency (of public TCR beta family members) identified carriers of CMV plus the relevant HLA.

V shed 7 bases and J shed 8 bases, with 18 bases lying between them. The CDR3 spans 14 residues. Germline V CDR1 and CDR2: LNHDA, SQIVND (reference sequence). This clonotype was obtained from a human donor in good health (CMV status not recorded). Some clones in this sample may be carry-over from other donors' samples. This chain connects TRBV19 to TRBJ1-3; TRBD1 might be the D (5 bases). The source material was cultured CD8+ T cells from PBMCs, sampled from culture after CMV antigen stimulation. CDR3 residues: CASTTKIQDYTIYF. The CDR3 DNA reads as TGTGCCAGTACCACCAAGATACAGGATTACACCATATATTTT. Filled out from reference TRBV19 and TRBJ1-3, the complete variable domain reads DGGITQSPKYLFRKEGQNVTLSCEQNLNHDAMYWYRQDPGQGLRLIYYSQIVNDFQKGDIAEGYSVSREKKESFPLTVTSAQKNPTAFYLCASTTKIQDYTIYFGEGSWLTVV.